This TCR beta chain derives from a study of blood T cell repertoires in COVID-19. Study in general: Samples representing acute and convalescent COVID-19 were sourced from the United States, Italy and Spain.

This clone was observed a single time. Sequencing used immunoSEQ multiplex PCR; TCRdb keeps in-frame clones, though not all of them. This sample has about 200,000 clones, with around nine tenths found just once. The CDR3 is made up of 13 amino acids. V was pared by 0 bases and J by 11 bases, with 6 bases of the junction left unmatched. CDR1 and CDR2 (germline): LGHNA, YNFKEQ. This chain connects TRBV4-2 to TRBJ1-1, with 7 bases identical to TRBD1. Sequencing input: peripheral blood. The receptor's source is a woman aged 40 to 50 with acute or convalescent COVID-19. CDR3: CASSQEQGPWAFF. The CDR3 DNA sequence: TGTGCCAGCAGCCAAGAACAGGGGCCGTGGGCTTTCTTT.